What follows is one T cell receptor (beta chain) and its context. This sample was taken from a study of blood T cells in healthy people across ages. The germline CDR1 and CDR2 sequences are SGHRS and YFSETQ. This CDR3 is built from 16 residues. The V gene lost 2 bases and the J gene lost 0 bases, with 12 bases spanning the gap. Alongside a J-beta primer mix, a sample-barcoded 5' primer served in a second PCR lasting roughly 7 to 11 cycles. Each CDR3 protein is one row after TCRdb ran MiXCR on the 5' RACE reads. The sample holds roughly 1.4 million distinct CDR3 sequences; roughly 59% are singletons and the top ten take 5.5% to 8%.

This chain connects TRBV5-1 to TRBJ1-3, with D hard to call. This TCR was recovered from a young man in good health. The sequencing input was blood. The CDR3 sequence is CASSFSRQTSGNTIYF. DNA of the CDR3: TGCGCCAGCAGCTTTTCGCGACAAACCTCTGGAAACACCATATATTTT.